The clone carrying this TCR beta chain was recorded only once. Its specificity is not known. Germline V gene data show CDR1 as SGHRS and CDR2 as YFSETQ. The V end was cut by 6 bases, the J end by 7 bases, with 16 bases between. This CDR3 has 13 residues. The sample is drawn from a study of T cell responses to AZD1222 COVID-19 vaccine. Sequenced by immunoSEQ multiplex PCR; TCRdb stores in-frame clones only, minus some. The sample includes roughly 200,000 clones, approximately 89% of them seen just once. Study outcomes and limitations: Per reports, nearly half of all spike-specific TCRs target regions that are unmutated in variants. White British donors predominated, females outnumbered males, and clonal diversity was possibly underestimated.

Sequences were derived from peripheral blood, sampled 28 days after the second AZD1222 dose. The gene calls are TRBV5-1 and TRBJ2-5, with D perhaps being TRBD1 or TRBD2 (5 bases each). The clonotype originates from an adult who received the AZD1222 COVID-19 vaccine. The CDR3 loop is CASTRGEGGTQYF. For the CDR3, the DNA is TGCGCCAGCACAAGAGGGGAAGGAGGGACCCAGTACTTC.